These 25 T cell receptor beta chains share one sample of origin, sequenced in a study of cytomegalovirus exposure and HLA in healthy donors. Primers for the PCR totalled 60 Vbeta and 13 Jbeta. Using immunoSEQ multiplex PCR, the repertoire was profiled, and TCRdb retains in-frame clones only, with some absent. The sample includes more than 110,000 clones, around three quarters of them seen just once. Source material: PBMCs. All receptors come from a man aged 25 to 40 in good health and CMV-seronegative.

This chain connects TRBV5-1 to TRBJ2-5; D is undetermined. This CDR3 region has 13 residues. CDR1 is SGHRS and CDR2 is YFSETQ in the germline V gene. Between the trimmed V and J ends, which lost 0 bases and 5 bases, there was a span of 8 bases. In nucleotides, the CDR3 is TGCGCCAGCAGCTTGGTAATACGGGAGACCCAGTACTTC. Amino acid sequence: CASSLVIRETQYF.

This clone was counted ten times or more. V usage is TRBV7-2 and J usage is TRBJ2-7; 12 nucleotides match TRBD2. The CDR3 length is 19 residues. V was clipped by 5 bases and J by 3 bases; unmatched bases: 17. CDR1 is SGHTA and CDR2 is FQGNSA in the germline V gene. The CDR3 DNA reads TGTGCCAGCAGCCAGCCCCTAGCGGGAGGGGGTTGGGGGAACTACGAGCAGTACTTC. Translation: CASSQPLAGGGWGNYEQYF.

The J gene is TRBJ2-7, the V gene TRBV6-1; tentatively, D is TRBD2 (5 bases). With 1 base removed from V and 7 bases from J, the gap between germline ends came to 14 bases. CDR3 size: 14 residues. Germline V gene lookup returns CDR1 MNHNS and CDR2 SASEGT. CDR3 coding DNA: TGTGCCAGCAGTGAAGGAACTTGGACGGGGGAGCAGTACTTC. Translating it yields CASSEGTWTGEQYF.

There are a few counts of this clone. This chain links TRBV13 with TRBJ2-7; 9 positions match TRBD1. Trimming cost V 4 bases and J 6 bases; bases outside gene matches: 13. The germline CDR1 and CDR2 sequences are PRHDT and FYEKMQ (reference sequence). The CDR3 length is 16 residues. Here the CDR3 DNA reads TGTGCCAGCAGCTCCTTAACAGGGGGCGGGTCTAGCGAGCAGTACTTC. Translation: CASSSLTGGGSSEQYF.

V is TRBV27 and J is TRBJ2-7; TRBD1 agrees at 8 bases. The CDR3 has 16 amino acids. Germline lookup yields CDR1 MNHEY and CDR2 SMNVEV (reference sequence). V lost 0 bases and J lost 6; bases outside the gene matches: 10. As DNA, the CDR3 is TGTGCCAGCAGTTTATCGGGCAGGGGGCGACTACGCGAGCAGTACTTC. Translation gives CASSLSGRGRLREQYF.

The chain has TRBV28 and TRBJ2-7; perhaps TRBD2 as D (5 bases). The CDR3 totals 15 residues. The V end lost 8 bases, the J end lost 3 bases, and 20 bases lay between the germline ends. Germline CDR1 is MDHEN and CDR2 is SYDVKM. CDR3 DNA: TGTGCCAGCCATGCGACGGGGATGGGCCTCTACGAGCAGTACTTC. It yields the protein CASHATGMGLYEQYF.

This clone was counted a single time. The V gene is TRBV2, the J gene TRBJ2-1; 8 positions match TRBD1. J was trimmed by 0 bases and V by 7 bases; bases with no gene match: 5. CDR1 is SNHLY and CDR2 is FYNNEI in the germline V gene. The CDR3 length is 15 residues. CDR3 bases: TGTGCCAGCAAGCTCGACAGGGGCTCCTACAATGAGCAGTTCTTC. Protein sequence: CASKLDRGSYNEQFF.

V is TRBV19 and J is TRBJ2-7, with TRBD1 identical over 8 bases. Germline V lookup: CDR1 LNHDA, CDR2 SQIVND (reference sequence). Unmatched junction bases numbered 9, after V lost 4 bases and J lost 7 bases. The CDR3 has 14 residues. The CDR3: CASSSRQGLEEQYF. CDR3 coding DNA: TGTGCCAGTAGTAGCCGACAGGGGTTGGAAGAGCAGTACTTC.

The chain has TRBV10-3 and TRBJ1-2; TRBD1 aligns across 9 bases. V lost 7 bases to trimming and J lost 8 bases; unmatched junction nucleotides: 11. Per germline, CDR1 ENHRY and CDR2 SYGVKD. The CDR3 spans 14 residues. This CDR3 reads CAIMGDRGESGYTF. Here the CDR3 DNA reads TGTGCCATCATGGGTGACAGGGGGGAAAGCGGCTACACCTTC.

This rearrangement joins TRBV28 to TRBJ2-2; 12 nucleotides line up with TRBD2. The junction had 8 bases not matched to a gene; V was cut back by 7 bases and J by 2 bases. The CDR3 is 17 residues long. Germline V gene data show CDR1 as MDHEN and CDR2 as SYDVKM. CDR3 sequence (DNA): TGTGCCAGCACCGTGGGACTAGCGGGCGGTAACACCGGGGAGCTGTTTTTT. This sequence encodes CASTVGLAGGNTGELFF. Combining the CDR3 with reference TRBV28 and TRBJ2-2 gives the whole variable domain DVKVTQSSRYLVKRTGEKVFLECVQDMDHENMFWYRQDPGLGLRLIYFSYDVKMKEKGDIPEGYSVSREKKERFSLILESASTNQTSMYLCASTVGLAGGNTGELFFGEGSRLTVL.

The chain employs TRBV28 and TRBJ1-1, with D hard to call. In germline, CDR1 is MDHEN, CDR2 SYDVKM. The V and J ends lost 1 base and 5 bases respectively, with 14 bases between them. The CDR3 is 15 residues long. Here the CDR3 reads CASSLYRGGETEAFF. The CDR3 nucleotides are TGTGCCAGCAGTTTATACCGGGGAGGAGAAACTGAAGCTTTCTTT.

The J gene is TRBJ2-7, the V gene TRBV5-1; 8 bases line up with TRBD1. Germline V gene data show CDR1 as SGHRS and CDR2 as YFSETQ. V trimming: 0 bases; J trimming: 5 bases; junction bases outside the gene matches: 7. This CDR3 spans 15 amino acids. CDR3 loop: CASSLAQGAYDEQYF. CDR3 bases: TGCGCCAGCAGCTTGGCCCAGGGGGCCTACGACGAGCAGTACTTC.

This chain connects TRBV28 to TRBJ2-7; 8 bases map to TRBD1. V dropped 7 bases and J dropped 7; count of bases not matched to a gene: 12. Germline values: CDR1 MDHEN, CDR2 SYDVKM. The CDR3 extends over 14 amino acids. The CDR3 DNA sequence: TGTGCCAGCATCCCCGGCAGGGGGCGAATTGAGCAGTACTTC. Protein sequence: CASIPGRGRIEQYF.

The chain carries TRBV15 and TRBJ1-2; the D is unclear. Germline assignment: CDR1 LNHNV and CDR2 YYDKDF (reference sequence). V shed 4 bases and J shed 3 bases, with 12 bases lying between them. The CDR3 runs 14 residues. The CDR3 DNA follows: TGTGCCACCAGCATGTTAAGCCGTGACTATGGCTACACCTTC. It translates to CATSMLSRDYGYTF.

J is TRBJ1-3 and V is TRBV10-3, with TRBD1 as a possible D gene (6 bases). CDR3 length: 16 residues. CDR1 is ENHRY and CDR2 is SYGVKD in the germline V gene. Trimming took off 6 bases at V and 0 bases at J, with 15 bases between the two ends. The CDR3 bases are TGTGCCATCAGGTTGGGGGCGGGGGACTCTGGAAACACCATATATTTT. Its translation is CAIRLGAGDSGNTIYF.

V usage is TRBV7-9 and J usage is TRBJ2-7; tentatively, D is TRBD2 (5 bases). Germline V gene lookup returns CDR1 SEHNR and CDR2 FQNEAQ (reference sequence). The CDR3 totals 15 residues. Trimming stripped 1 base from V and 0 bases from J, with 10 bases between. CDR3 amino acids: CASSLVGGYSYEQYF. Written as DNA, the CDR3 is TGTGCCAGCAGCTTAGTAGGCGGGTACTCCTACGAGCAGTACTTC.

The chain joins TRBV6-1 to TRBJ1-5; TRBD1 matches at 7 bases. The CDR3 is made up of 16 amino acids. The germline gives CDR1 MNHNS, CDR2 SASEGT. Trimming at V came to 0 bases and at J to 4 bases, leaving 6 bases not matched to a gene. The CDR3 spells CASSEALRGINQPQHF. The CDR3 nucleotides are TGTGCCAGCAGTGAAGCGCTCAGGGGGATTAATCAGCCCCAGCATTTT.

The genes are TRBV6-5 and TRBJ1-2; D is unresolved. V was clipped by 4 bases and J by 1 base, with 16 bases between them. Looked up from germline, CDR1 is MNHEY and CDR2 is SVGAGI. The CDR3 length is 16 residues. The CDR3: CASSSTPIMSNYGYTF. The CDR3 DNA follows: TGTGCCAGCAGTTCCACCCCGATAATGAGTAACTATGGCTACACCTTC.

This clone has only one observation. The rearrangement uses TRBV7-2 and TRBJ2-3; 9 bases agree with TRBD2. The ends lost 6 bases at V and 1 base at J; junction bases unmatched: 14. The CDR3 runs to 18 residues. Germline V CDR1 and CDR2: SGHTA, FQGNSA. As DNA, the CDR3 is TGTGCCAGCAGTCACGACATGCGGGGGGGCCTCGGCACAGATACGCAGTATTTT. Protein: CASSHDMRGGLGTDTQYF.

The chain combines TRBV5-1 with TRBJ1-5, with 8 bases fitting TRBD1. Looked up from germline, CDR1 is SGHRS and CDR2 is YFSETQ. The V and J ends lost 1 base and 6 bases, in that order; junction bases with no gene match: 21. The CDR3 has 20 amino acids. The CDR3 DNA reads TGCGCCAGCAGCTTGTCTCGTCCGTCGTATTGGGACAGGAAATGTCAGCCCCAGCATTTT. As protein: CASSLSRPSYWDRKCQPQHF.

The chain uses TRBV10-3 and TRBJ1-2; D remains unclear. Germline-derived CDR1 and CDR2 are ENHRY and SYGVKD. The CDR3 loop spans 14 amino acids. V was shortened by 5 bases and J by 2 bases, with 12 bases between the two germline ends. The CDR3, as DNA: TGTGCCATCAGTACCGAGACTATGAACTATGGCTACACCTTC. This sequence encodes CAISTETMNYGYTF.

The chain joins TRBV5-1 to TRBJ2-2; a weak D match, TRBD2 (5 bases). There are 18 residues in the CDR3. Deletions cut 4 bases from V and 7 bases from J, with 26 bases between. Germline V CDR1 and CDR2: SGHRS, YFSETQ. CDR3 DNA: TGCGCCAGCAGCCCGCTGGTGGCGGCCCCAGGTGGGAGCGGGGAGCTGTTTTTT. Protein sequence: CASSPLVAAPGGSGELFF.

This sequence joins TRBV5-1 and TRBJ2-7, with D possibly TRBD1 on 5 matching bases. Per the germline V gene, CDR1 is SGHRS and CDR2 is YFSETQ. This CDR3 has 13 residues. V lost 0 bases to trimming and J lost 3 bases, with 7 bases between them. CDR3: CASSLGGDYEQYF. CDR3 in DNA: TGCGCCAGCAGCTTGGGGGGCGACTACGAGCAGTACTTC.

The CDR3 reads CASLAGGPVKTQYF. CDR3 DNA sequence: TGTGCCAGCCTAGCGGGGGGGCCAGTTAAGACCCAGTACTTC. The rearrangement links TRBV27 to TRBJ2-5; TRBD2 matches at 12 bases. CDR1 is MNHEY and CDR2 is SMNVEV in the germline V gene (reference sequence). With V trimmed by 8 bases and J by 6 bases, 7 bases remained unmatched. CDR3 size: 14 residues.

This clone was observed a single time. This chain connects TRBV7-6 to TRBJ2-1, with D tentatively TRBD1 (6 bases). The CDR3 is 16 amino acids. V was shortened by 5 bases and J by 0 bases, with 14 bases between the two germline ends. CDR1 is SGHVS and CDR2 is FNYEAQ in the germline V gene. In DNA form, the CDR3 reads TGTGCCAGCAGCCCGTACAGGGAACCCTCCTACAATGAGCAGTTCTTC. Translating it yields CASSPYREPSYNEQFF.